Sequencing of this T cell receptor (beta chain) was carried out in a study of shared clonotypes between healthy human individuals. Authors' processing steps: Junction-only immunoSEQ sequences carried no quality scores, so filtering differed. The repertoire was sequenced with immunoSEQ multiplex PCR; TCRdb's copy has only in-frame clones and lacks some. V and J calls and clone size are those listed in that table; D and trimming were worked out from the DNA. The sample lists some 490,000 clones; about 78% were seen once. None of the donors, who were healthy HIV-negative adults, had recently had acute infections or vaccinations. Germline V gene data show CDR1 as SQVTM and CDR2 as ANQGSEA. The germline V and J ends were trimmed by 1 base and 1 base, with 10 bases remaining between them. The CDR3 is 14 residues long.

The sequenced sample consisted of PBMCs. The TCR comes from a woman aged 40 to 55 in good health. Some clones in this sample may be carry-over from other donors' samples. The chain couples TRBV29-1 to TRBJ2-5; D is unclear. This CDR3 reads CSVEGQLPQETQYF. The CDR3 DNA is TGCAGCGTTGAAGGGCAACTTCCCCAAGAGACCCAGTACTTC.